Detailed here is one T cell receptor beta chain. The record originates from a study of cytomegalovirus exposure and HLA in healthy donors. Germline CDR1 reads MDHEN; CDR2 reads SYDVKM. V gave up 7 bases and J gave up 1 base, with 16 bases separating them. There are 15 residues in the CDR3. Both 60 Vbeta primers and 13 Jbeta primers went into the PCR. TCRdb's copy holds only in-frame clones and misses some; the assay was immunoSEQ multiplex PCR. The data contain under 200,000 clones, about 13% of them singletons. The receptor's source is a man aged 50 or older in good health and CMV-seropositive. The chain joins TRBV28 to TRBJ1-1, with a possible D match to TRBD1 (6 bases). The sample consisted of PBMCs. The CDR3 loop reads CASKPWDTSNTEAFF. The CDR3 DNA reads as TGTGCCAGCAAACCTTGGGACACCTCGAACACTGAAGCTTTCTTT. Variable domain in full (rest from reference TRBV28 and TRBJ1-1): DVKVTQSSRYLVKRTGEKVFLECVQDMDHENMFWYRQDPGLGLRLIYFSYDVKMKEKGDIPEGYSVSREKKERFSLILESASTNQTSMYLCASKPWDTSNTEAFFGQGTRLTVV.